The source of this TCR beta chain is a study of blood T cell repertoires in COVID-19. Looking at the study overall: The samples span acute and convalescent COVID-19 from the United States, Italy and Spain. Nucleic acid was either cDNA or gDNA, and it came from T cells, B-cell-depleted T cells, or PBMCs.

In the source study's methods: Estimated nucleated cell counts came from reference gene primer amplification. The method was immunoSEQ multiplex PCR; TCRdb's version includes in-frame clones alone and lacks a portion of them. For V, J and clone size, that table is used; D and trimming come from the DNA. The sample lists roughly 250,000 clones; 84% were seen once. The junction had 10 bases not matched to a gene; V was cut back by 9 bases and J by 6 bases. From germline, CDR1 is SNHLY and CDR2 FYNNEI. CDR3 size: 14 residues. The origin of this receptor is a woman aged 40 to 50 who had recovered from COVID-19. The source material was peripheral blood. This chain connects TRBV2 to TRBJ1-5; 8 bases align to TRBD1. This chain's CDR3 is CASKDRVEFQPQHF. The CDR3 DNA reads TGTGCCAGTAAGGACAGGGTAGAATTTCAGCCCCAGCATTTT.